The present entry profiles one T cell receptor beta chain with its context. Its cognate antigen is unknown. The data belong to a study of cytomegalovirus exposure and HLA in healthy donors. Study conclusions and caveats: Among the most significant clusters, several appeared linked to common viral pathogens in a later analysis.

With 60 Vbeta and 13 Jbeta primers, the PCR was carried out. The method was immunoSEQ multiplex PCR; TCRdb's version includes in-frame clones alone and lacks a portion of them. The sample lists more than 150,000 clones, approximately 85% seen once, with almost 9.5% in the top ten. V was shortened by 9 bases and J by 4 bases, with 9 bases between the two germline ends. There are 12 residues in the CDR3. CDR1 and CDR2 from the germline V gene are LNHNV and YYDKDF (reference sequence). This sequence was found in a man aged 18 to 30 in good health and CMV-seropositive. Specimen: PBMCs. The chain joins TRBV15 to TRBJ2-2, with D uncertain. CDR3 residues: CATTPSTGELFF. CDR3 DNA: TGTGCCACTACTCCGTCCACCGGGGAGCTGTTTTTT.